The T cell receptor (beta chain) under discussion was sequenced for a study of blood T cell repertoires in COVID-19. Background on the study: Material from acute and convalescent COVID-19 was sourced from the United States, Italy and Spain.

The Seattle patients joined while their infection was active and were tracked longitudinally afterward. In the authors' methods: For nucleated cells, counts were estimated from reference gene primer amplification. TCRdb's table, derived via immunoSEQ multiplex PCR, lists solely in-frame clones and lacks some. D and trimming come from the DNA, and the V and J calls and clone size come from that table. The sample holds some 65,000 clones; around 85% are singletons and the top ten take approximately 15%. This clone occurred once. Material: peripheral blood. This clonotype originated in a man aged 35-49 years with COVID-19, enrolled during active disease.

This CDR3 reads CASSYRGNEKLFF. DNA for the CDR3: TGTGCCAGCAGTTATAGGGGAAATGAAAAACTGTTTTTT. The chain links TRBV6-5 to TRBJ1-4; possibly TRBD1 for D (5 bases). This CDR3 contains 13 residues. V lost 3 bases and J lost 5, with 7 bases in between. CDR1 and CDR2 (germline): MNHEY, SVGAGI.